This T cell receptor (beta chain) was sequenced in a study of blood T cell repertoires in COVID-19 (dated by TCRdb to 2020 to 2022). Background for the entire study: Samples from collaborators originated in the United States, Italy and Spain and spanned both the acute and convalescent phases of COVID-19. The material from the prospective study consisted of cDNA or gDNA derived from T cells, B-cell-depleted T cells, or PBMCs. The dataset comprised deeply sampled blood TCRbeta repertoires from subjects exposed to, actively infected with, or recovered from COVID-19. A freely available public database, intended as a resource for researchers studying the immune response to SARS-CoV-2, is where the repertoires were released. The samples were drawn from the first 160 participants of the ongoing ImmuneRACE study and from 1,254 subjects provided by 6 global collaborators. Nearly every sample came with metadata listing a de-identified subject ID, COVID-19 status, age in years and sex. HLA class I and class II types, where available, came from metadata supplied by the sample provider rather than from assay-based typing.

With respect to this clone: Its antigen remains unidentified. One base away there is no much larger clone; base qualities are not given.

Whole blood was collected in K2EDTA tubes by collaborating institutions according to the institutions' own protocols. Collaborator samples were shipped for TCRbeta analysis as frozen whole blood, isolated PBMCs, or DNA extracted from either sample type. TCRbeta CDR3 regions were amplified from genomic DNA using the immunoSEQ Assay, a bias-controlled multiplex PCR. The original pipeline was this. Within the assay, amplification of reference gene primers was used to estimate how many nucleated cells each sample contained. Sequence reads were collapsed and filtered to measure the absolute abundance of every unique TCRbeta CDR3 rearrangement. Productive Simpson clonality was computed per sample as the square root of Simpson's diversity index over productive rearrangements. The table was pulled from immuneACCESS by TCRdb, which kept in-frame rearrangements only. Such tables lose some clones; where checked, under half of the loss comes from unresolved V genes, and the rest has no known cause. The V and J calls and clone size come from that table; D and trimming were worked out from the DNA. Recorded for this sample are 130,000 to 150,000 clones; around 84% of them occurred a single time. The ten largest clones capture 10% to 13% of the sample.

CDR1 and CDR2, looked up from the germline V gene, are SGHAT and FQNNGV. A distance of 11 bases separates the germline ends of V and J, which lose 1 base and 2 bases respectively. From its cysteine to its phenylalanine, the CDR3 spans 15 amino acids. Only the CDR3 region is kept as DNA, spanning 45 bases read in frame from base 1. Broader findings and caveats from the paper: The amount of clinical and demographic metadata varied by source and participant and was provided uncurated.

Sequences were obtained from peripheral blood. The sequence came from a man aged 55 to 70 with active or convalescent COVID-19. The sequence joins TRBV11-2 to TRBJ1-1; a weak D assignment points to TRBD1 (6 bases agree). DNA sequence: TGTGCCAGCAGCTTAGTCAACAGGGTAAACACTGAAGCTTTCTTT. It encodes CASSLVNRVNTEAFF.